The T cell receptor beta chain under discussion was sequenced for a study of graft-versus-host responses after intestinal transplantation. Overall study context: Recipients across the board were started on anti-thymocyte globulin induction, then kept on tacrolimus and steroids for approximately three years. Study-wide results and caveats: Peak circulating GvH clone levels were associated with early post-transplant HvG declines.

The V gene end was trimmed by 7 bases and the J gene end by 6 bases; junction bases not matched to a gene: 7. Germline loops: CDR1 SQVTM, CDR2 ANQGSEA. The CDR3 is made up of 13 amino acids. To note about this clone: Its matching antigen is unknown.

Produced via immunoSEQ multiplex PCR; TCRdb's table is partial and in-frame only. The repertoire holds some 84,000 clones, 82% seen once, with more than 0.8% in the top ten. The clonotype was recovered from a human donor who received an intestinal transplant. The chain couples TRBV29-1 to TRBJ2-1, with TRBD2 matching 9 bases. The sample consisted of unstimulated CD4+ T cells sorted from spleen or lymph node cells, taken before intestinal transplant. CDR3 protein: CSAAGTSFNEQFF. CDR3 sequence (DNA): TGCAGCGCCGCCGGGACTAGCTTCAATGAGCAGTTCTTC.